The source of this T cell receptor (beta chain) is a study of beta chain features in type 1 diabetes. This clone was picked up a small number of times. Expressed TCRB transcripts were sequenced because the entire RNA isolate underwent reverse transcription. Profiling relied on immunoSEQ multiplex PCR, and the TCRdb table lists in-frame clones only, not all of them. Here the sample spans hundreds of thousands of clones, roughly an eighth being singletons. The single heparinised draw taken from each donor contained around 100 mL of blood on average. Trimming removed 4 bases at V and 4 bases at J, with 14 bases between. Germline assignment: CDR1 SGHRS and CDR2 YFSETQ. There are 14 residues in the CDR3.

This TCR was sampled from a man aged 18 to 29 in good health. The V call is TRBV5-1, the J call TRBJ1-1; a weak D match, TRBD1 (5 bases). Material for sequencing was naive CD4+ T cells from blood. In DNA, the CDR3 is TGCGCCAGCAGCGAGGACATGACCGGCACTGAAGCTTTCTTT. The encoded protein is CASSEDMTGTEAFF.